What follows are 12 T cell receptor beta chains derived from one specimen sequenced in a study of regulatory T cells in long-lasting Graves disease. Building the TCR beta libraries relied on iRepertoire HTBI primers, and CDR3 regions underwent Arm-PCR. TCRdb passed the multiplex PCR reads through MiXCR, listing each CDR3 protein once. The table includes 310,000 or so distinct CDR3 sequences, less than 20% detected once. Time point here: persistent/refractory GD, antithyroid drugs over 5 years with positive TRAb. PBMC RNA was the source of the TCR library. The specimen comprised peripheral blood mononuclear cells (PBMCs), sampled when the disease was refractory, from a patient treated with antithyroid drugs. Source of these receptors: a female donor with Graves disease.

The genes are TRBV20-1 and TRBJ1-3; D gene unclear. V was cut by 3 bases and J by 0 bases, with 12 bases left in between. The germline V gene encodes CDR1 DFQATT and CDR2 SNEGSKA (reference sequence). CDR3 length: 15 amino acids. The DNA of the CDR3 is TGCAGTGCTAGCCTGGGCAGTTCCTCTGGAAACACCATATATTTT. It yields the protein CSASLGSSSGNTIYF.

At least ten counts were recorded for this clonotype. The rearrangement links TRBV3-1 to TRBJ1-4; possible D gene TRBD1, 5 bases. Germline V gene lookup returns CDR1 LGHDT and CDR2 YNNKEL (reference sequence). V was cut by 1 base and J by 11 bases, with 14 bases left in between. CDR3 length equals 14 residues. The CDR3 DNA sequence: TGTGCCAGCAGCCAAGCGGAGGGACCCTGGAAACTGTTTTTT. Amino acids: CASSQAEGPWKLFF. The variable domain in full, with the rest retrieved from reference TRBV3-1 and TRBJ1-4, is DTAVSQTPKYLVTQMGNDKSIKCEQNLGHDTMYWYKQDSKKFLKIMFSYNNKELIINETVPNRFSPKSPDKAHLNLHINSLELGDSAVYFCASSQAEGPWKLFFGSGTQLSVL.

This clonotype was counted many times. This chain joins TRBV2 and TRBJ2-7; D call uncertain. CDR1 and CDR2 (germline): SNHLY, FYNNEI. Trimming shortened V by 4 bases and J by 4 bases, and 11 bases separated the two germline ends. This CDR3 contains 13 residues. CDR3 region: CASSGGRIYEQYF. CDR3 in DNA: TGTGCCAGCAGTGGCGGCAGGATATACGAGCAGTACTTC.

The V and J genes are TRBV20-1 and TRBJ2-7, with TRBD2 matching over 9 bases. The J segment lost 2 bases and the V segment lost 0 bases, leaving 5 bases of the junction unmatched. This CDR3 has 15 amino acids. CDR1 and CDR2 (germline): DFQATT, SNEGSKA (reference sequence). The CDR3: CSARDWSGRTYEQYF. DNA for the CDR3: TGCAGTGCTAGAGATTGGAGCGGGAGGACCTACGAGCAGTACTTC.

This clonotype was detected only a few times. The V call is TRBV7-9, the J call TRBJ1-2; TRBD1 matches 7 bases. There are 14 residues in the CDR3. J gave up 6 bases and V 1 base, and 5 bases lay outside the gene matches. Germline CDR1 is SEHNR and CDR2 is FQNEAQ (reference sequence). The CDR3 DNA follows: TGTGCCAGCAGCTTAGGGGAGACAGGGCATGGCTACACCTTC. It is translated as CASSLGETGHGYTF.

The chain joins TRBV20-1 to TRBJ1-1; D gene uncertain. This CDR3 spans 14 amino acids. Germline loops: CDR1 DFQATT, CDR2 SNEGSKA (reference sequence). V gave up 1 base and J gave up 5 bases, with 14 bases separating them. CDR3 nucleotides: TGCAGTGCTAGAGCCTCCCTGAAAGAAACTGAAGCTTTCTTT. Amino acids: CSARASLKETEAFF.

The chain's CDR3 is CASSMGTGPSPLHF. CDR3 DNA sequence: TGTGCCAGTAGTATGGGGACAGGTCCATCACCCCTCCACTTT. V gene TRBV19 combines with J gene TRBJ1-6; the match to TRBD1 covers 8 bases. The V gene end was trimmed by 3 bases and the J gene end by 10 bases; junction bases not matched to a gene: 5. Germline V gene sequence: CDR1 LNHDA, CDR2 SQIVND (reference sequence). The CDR3 is 14 residues long.

As to this clonotype: A read error may be the cause here, since a much bigger clone is one base away. The chain is built from TRBV12-5 and TRBJ1-2, with D possibly TRBD1 on 5 matching bases. The CDR3 loop spans 17 amino acids. Germline CDR1 LGHNT, CDR2 FRNRAP. Here the CDR3 reads CASGLVLPGTEAYDYTF. CDR3 nucleotides: TGTGCTAGTGGTTTGGTTCTACCCGGGACGGAAGCCTATGACTACACCTTC.

This rearrangement joins TRBV6-4 to TRBJ2-3; D might be TRBD1 or TRBD2, each matching 5 bases. Germline V gene sequence: CDR1 MRHNA, CDR2 SNTAGT. With 3 bases removed from V and 2 bases from J, the gap between germline ends came to 12 bases. This CDR3 is built from 15 residues. This CDR3 reads CASSDLGVDTDTQYF. The DNA for the CDR3 is TGTGCCAGCAGTGATTTGGGGGTTGACACAGATACGCAGTATTTT.

The V call is TRBV24-1, the J call TRBJ1-4; TRBD1 agrees at 8 bases. This CDR3 comprises 15 residues. Losses at the gene ends were 3 bases for V and 8 bases for J; bases not matched to a gene: 7. The germline gives CDR1 KGHDR, CDR2 SFDVKD. As DNA, the CDR3 is TGTGCCACCAGTGATACTGGGACAGGAGGCGAAAAACTGTTTTTT. It specifies CATSDTGTGGEKLFF.

This clonotype was observed many times. The chain uses TRBV7-2 and TRBJ2-2; 9 nucleotides agree with TRBD1. V lost 5 bases, J lost 6 bases, and 7 bases stayed unmatched. CDR1 is SGHTA, CDR2 FQGNSA, per germline. This CDR3 is 15 amino acids long. CDR3 protein: CASSTRQGEAGELFF. In nucleotides, the CDR3 is TGTGCCAGCAGCACCCGACAGGGGGAGGCCGGGGAGCTGTTTTTT.

This clonotype was counted ten times or more. The chain carries TRBV6-2 or TRBV6-3 and TRBJ1-6; no clear D. V shed 2 bases and J shed 10 bases, with 15 bases lying between them. CDR1 is MNHEY and CDR2 is SVGEGT in the germline V gene. The length of the CDR3 is 15 residues. The CDR3, as DNA: TGTGCCAGCAGTTACCAGTTTTCGCGCGGATCACCCCTCCACTTT. Its protein product is CASSYQFSRGSPLHF.